This paragraph covers one TCR beta chain sequence. This clonotype was picked up a small number of times. There is no known antigen for this receptor. The input lacks base qualities; no much larger clone sits a single base away. Libraries were built with multiplex PCR. Sequenced using an Illumina HiSeq 4000. iRepertoire HTBI primers and Arm-PCR amplification of CDR3 regions were used to construct TCR beta libraries. PCR products were gel purified before sequencing. The authors' analysis ran thus. Gene usage analysis of CDR3 amino acid clonotypes relied on the approximately 60 TRBV and over 13 TRBJ segments identified across samples. Filtered high-quality paired reads were merged into contigs using COPE and FqMerger. Contigs were aligned with BLAST to IMGT TRBV, TRBD and TRBJ reference genes, and CDR3 was defined per IMGT. Clonotypes above 0.1% frequency were classified as highly expanded clones. Shannon entropy was used to measure repertoire diversity, and the Gini coefficient was used to measure V-J evenness. Clonotypes shared by more than one individual were considered public. The public reads were run again by TCRdb, first through fastp at Q25 and then through MiXCR, and only productive beta chains were kept. Here each entry gathers all rows of one CDR3 protein and keeps the most common genes and DNA. These V and J calls derive from TCRdb rather than the authors' analysis. Across this sample there are fewer than 500,000 distinct CDR3 sequences, with roughly 16% seen only once. The top ten constitute 9% to 15% of the sample.

Deletion took 0 bases off V and 5 bases off J, with a span of 14 bases between the germline ends. From its cysteine to its phenylalanine, the CDR3 spans 16 amino acids. The only DNA kept is the CDR3, 48 bases in frame from the first base. The germline V gene specifies SGHRS as CDR1 and YFSETQ as CDR2. The entry originates in a study of regulatory T cells in long-lasting Graves disease (dated by TCRdb to the early 2020s). With respect to the entire study: Newly diagnosed Graves' disease patients had taken antithyroid drugs for less than 3 months. Peripheral blood TCR sequencing and RNA sequencing compared persistent Graves' disease patients with newly diagnosed Graves' disease patients. The study took place in China and was registered as a clinical trial. A total of about 35 samples underwent TCR sequencing, from about 13 patients with persistent Graves' disease and approximately 20 patients with newly diagnosed Graves' disease. On the study overall, not on this receptor specifically: Sequencing and analysis were limited to the TCR beta chain. Lower TCR Shannon entropy and fewer highly expanded clones were observed in persistent Graves' disease patients than in newly diagnosed patients, which suggested clonal expansion. Because the primary lesion, thyroid tissue, could not be accessed, the study looked at peripheral blood alone. The authors acknowledged the small sample size as a limitation that may reduce accuracy. Persistent disease showed preferential use of TRBV28, TRBJ1-2 and TRBJ2-5, whereas newly diagnosed disease favored TRBV20-1 and TRBJ2-1. A larger number of public clonotypes was shared among persistent patients (about 2,700) than among newly diagnosed patients (around 970).

The time point label, read with the paper, signifies: newly diagnosed GD, antithyroid drugs for less than 3 months. For both TCR sequencing and RNA sequencing, RNA was extracted from PBMCs using TRIzol. The diagnosis of Graves' disease was made according to American Thyroid Association guidelines. Recruitment of patients was carried out at an endocrinology department in Xi'an, China. Each patient gave approximately 9 milliliters of peripheral blood, collected in an EDTA anticoagulant tube. Ficoll Paque Plus density gradient separation was used to isolate PBMCs, and no additional T cell sorting was done. RNA quality was checked with an Agilent 2100 Bioanalyzer and agarose gel, and concentration with a NanoDrop 2000. These same records also appear under a second study, on T cells in Graves' hyperthyroidism and ophthalmopathy. As the second study states: Stable Graves' hyperthyroidism was defined as no progression to ophthalmopathy during 18 months of follow-up. Hyperthyroidism patients were newly diagnosed, had a disease duration of under 2 months, and were aged 18 to 65 years. Any patient with an uncontrolled infection, another autoimmune disease, pregnancy or lactation was excluded. Diagnoses were based on clinical symptoms, serum thyroxine and TRAb, thyroid ultrasound and orbital computed tomography. The first round of RT-PCR for the TCR CDR3 was performed with the HTBI primer set and the Qiagen OneStep RT-PCR kit. Most expanded thyroid clonotypes (frequency above 0.001) were also detected in blood, a finding suggesting that blood repertoires may reflect thyroid immune responses. Ophthalmopathy was separated from stable hyperthyroidism by a 13 V-J signature model, with over 85% sensitivity and 81% to 83% specificity obtained in cross-validation and 80%/75% obtained in testing. In validation, progression to ophthalmopathy was predicted by the model with roughly 71% sensitivity and 72.22% specificity, a median of approximately 6.5 months before onset. To identify distinguishing TCR V-J signatures, a discovery cohort of 90 to 100 patients was used, comprising 43 with Graves' ophthalmopathy and approximately 58 with stable Graves' hyperthyroidism. Whether ophthalmopathy could be predicted prospectively was tested in an independent validation cohort made up of roughly 20 hyperthyroidism patients plus 17 patients who later progressed to ophthalmopathy. The 85 to 100 discovery patients were randomly split 7:3 into training and test sets. Thyroid tissue and blood T-cell repertoires from six Graves' hyperthyroidism patients were also compared in the study. Following sampling, methimazole starting at 30 mg daily was given to hyperthyroidism patients, and high-dose intravenous methylprednisolone was given to ophthalmopathy patients. Libraries were constructed in a second round of multiplex PCR, after which size selection and purification were performed. Libraries were sequenced paired-end with 100 bp reads on an Illumina HiSeq2000. SOAPnuke was used to process the raw data, removing reads that contained adapters or uncalled bases, had a mean Phred below 15, or lacked an exact match to the constant primer or identifier. COPE v1.2.5 was used to merge the high-quality paired reads, and each unique nucleotide sequence was defined as a clonotype. MiTCR v1.1 was used to align clonotypes to the IMGT TRBV, TRBD and TRBJ reference segments. Analysis was restricted to V-J combinations with a frequency above 0.0001, which covered 99% to 99.2% of repertoires. The TCS score was defined as the ratio of F50 (clonal expansion) to E x V (chaos), calculated using BLOSUM62-based TCRdist between CDR3 peptides within each V-J. Welch's t-statistics and random forest reduced around 510 V-J features to about 13, which were used in a naive Bayes classifier (R e1071). No statistical method was used to set the sample size in advance, and investigators knew the group allocation. The paper reports TCR Vbeta CDR3 sequencing of 140 or so peripheral blood samples: fewer than 50 ophthalmopathy, roughly 74 hyperthyroidism and around 17 progressor patients.

The origin of this receptor is a man aged 35 to 55 with Graves disease. Donor details come from another sample of the same person, matched by shared clones. Sequenced material: peripheral blood mononuclear cells (PBMCs), taken at new diagnosis, from a patient treated with antithyroid drugs. The V and J segments used are TRBV5-1 and TRBJ2-2; TRBD2 is perhaps the D gene, given 6 matching bases. For the CDR3, the sequence is CASSLGGTRATGELFF. In nucleotide form, the sequence is TGCGCCAGCAGCTTGGGAGGGACTCGGGCGACCGGGGAGCTGTTTTTT.